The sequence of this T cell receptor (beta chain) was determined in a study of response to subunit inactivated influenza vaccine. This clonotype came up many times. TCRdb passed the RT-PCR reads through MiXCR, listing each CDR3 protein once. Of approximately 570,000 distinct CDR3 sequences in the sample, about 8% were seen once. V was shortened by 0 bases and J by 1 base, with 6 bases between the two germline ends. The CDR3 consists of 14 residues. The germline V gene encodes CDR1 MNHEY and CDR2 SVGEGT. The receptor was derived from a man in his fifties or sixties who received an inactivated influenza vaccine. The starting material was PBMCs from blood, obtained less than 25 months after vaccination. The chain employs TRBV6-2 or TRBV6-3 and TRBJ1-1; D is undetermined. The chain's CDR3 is CASSYSETNTEAFF. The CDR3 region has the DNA TGTGCCAGCAGTTACTCCGAAACGAACACTGAAGCTTTCTTT.